Each of the 18 T cell receptor beta chains below was sequenced from the same sample in a study of blood T cells in healthy people across ages. Primed by a sample-barcoded 5' primer and a J-beta primer mix, a second PCR proceeded for 7 to 11 cycles. A single record per CDR3 protein comes from TCRdb applying MiXCR to the 5' RACE reads. The sample has roughly 800,000 distinct CDR3 sequences; 50% to 65% are singletons. What was sequenced was blood. The receptors originated from an elderly man in good health.

V and J are TRBV7-2 and TRBJ2-2, with 9 positions matching TRBD1. Germline V gene data show CDR1 as SGHTA and CDR2 as FQGNSA. J gave up 7 bases and V 5 bases, and 11 bases lay outside the gene matches. CDR3 length equals 16 residues. CDR3 sequence (DNA): TGTGCCAGCAGCCCATGGACAGGGGTCATGTTCGGGGAGCTGTTTTTT. It codes for CASSPWTGVMFGELFF.

This chain joins TRBV29-1 and TRBJ2-1; D is unclear. The CDR3 totals 13 residues. V lost 7 bases to trimming and J lost 3 bases, with 13 bases between them. CDR1 is SQVTM, CDR2 ANQGSEA, per germline. The CDR3 sequence is CSAQPGSYNEQFF. CDR3 in DNA: TGCAGCGCTCAACCGGGTAGCTACAATGAGCAGTTCTTC.

The rearrangement links TRBV21-1 to TRBJ2-3; the table assigns TRBD2, which was not confirmed against the DNA. TRBV21-1 represents a pseudogene. The CDR3 spans 17 residues. The CDR3 protein is CASSKGLAGGIHRYAYF. CDR3 bases: TGTGCCAGCAGCAAAGGATTGGCGGGAGGAATACACAGATACGCGTATTTT.

This clonotype was seen only once. V gene TRBV2 combines with J gene TRBJ1-2, with D unresolved. The V and J ends lost 7 bases and 2 bases respectively, with 8 bases between them. Germline values: CDR1 SNHLY, CDR2 FYNNEI. The CDR3 has 12 residues. The CDR3 coding sequence is TGTGCCAGCAACGACCGAAACTATGGCTACACCTTC. Encoded protein: CASNDRNYGYTF. The whole variable domain, remainder taken from reference TRBV2 and TRBJ1-2, is EPEVTQTPSHQVTQMGQEVILRCVPISNHLYFYWYRQILGQKVEFLVSFYNNEISEKSEIFDDQFSVERPDGSNFTLKIRSTKLEDSAMYFCASNDRNYGYTFGSGTRLTVV.

The CDR3 here is CSVDGVAADTQYF. CDR3 DNA sequence: TGCAGCGTTGACGGGGTTGCTGCAGATACGCAGTATTTT. This sequence joins TRBV29-1 and TRBJ2-3; tentative D call: TRBD2 (5 bases). CDR1 and CDR2 from the germline V gene are SQVTM and ANQGSEA. The CDR3 runs to 13 residues. Trimming pared 3 bases from V and 4 bases from J, leaving 11 bases between.

The chain joins TRBV5-1 to TRBJ2-1; TRBD1 or TRBD2 may be the D gene (5 bases each). Trimming left V 0 bases short and J 10 bases short, with 11 bases between. The CDR3 consists of 13 residues. From germline, CDR1 is SGHRS and CDR2 YFSETQ. The CDR3 spells CASSLGGTYEQFF. Here the CDR3 DNA reads TGCGCCAGCAGCTTGGGGGGGACCTACGAGCAGTTCTTC. Using reference TRBV5-1 and TRBJ2-1 for the parts outside the CDR3, the full variable domain is KAGVTQTPRYLIKTRGQQVTLSCSPISGHRSVSWYQQTPGQGLQFLFEYFSETQRNKGNFPGRFSGRQFSNSRSEMNVSTLELGDSALYLCASSLGGTYEQFFGPGTRLTVL.

The V call is TRBV7-9, the J call TRBJ2-7; 10 nucleotides match TRBD2. Germline V gene sequence: CDR1 SEHNR, CDR2 FQNEAQ (reference sequence). The CDR3 is 17 amino acids. V lost 0 bases and J lost 0; bases outside the gene matches: 5. This CDR3 is CASSLAIWTSGSYEQYF. The CDR3 bases are TGTGCCAGCAGCTTAGCGATATGGACTAGCGGCTCCTACGAGCAGTACTTC.

The V gene is TRBV7-2, the J gene TRBJ2-7, with D maybe TRBD2 (6 bases). This CDR3 is 16 amino acids long. V lost 1 base and J lost 4, with 17 bases in between. The germline V gene encodes CDR1 SGHTA and CDR2 FQGNSA. The CDR3 spells CASSLGGSGLAYEQYF. CDR3 DNA: TGTGCCAGCAGCTTAGGAGGCTCGGGACTCGCATACGAGCAGTACTTC. Using reference TRBV7-2 and TRBJ2-7 for the parts outside the CDR3, the full variable domain is GAGVSQSPSNKVTEKGKDVELRCDPISGHTALYWYRQSLGQGLEFLIYFQGNSAPDKSGLPSDRFSAERTGGSVSTLTIQRTQQEDSAVYLCASSLGGSGLAYEQYFGPGTRLTVT.

The V and J genes are TRBV11-2 and TRBJ2-1; D might be TRBD2 (5 bases). CDR1 and CDR2 from the germline V gene are SGHAT and FQNNGV. V lost 5 bases, J lost 0 bases, and 14 bases lay in between. The CDR3 consists of 16 residues. CDR3 sequence (DNA): TGTGCCAGCAGCCCATTGCGGGCCACCTCCTACAATGAGCAGTTCTTC. This sequence encodes CASSPLRATSYNEQFF.

The chain couples TRBV5-1 to TRBJ2-2; the match to TRBD1 covers 7 bases. Germline loops: CDR1 SGHRS, CDR2 YFSETQ. Unmatched junction bases numbered 7, after V lost 4 bases and J lost 1 base. This CDR3 comprises 16 residues. The CDR3 spells CASSAGGTVNTGELFF. The CDR3 nucleotides are TGCGCCAGCAGCGCAGGTGGGACAGTGAACACCGGGGAGCTGTTTTTT.

The table lists this clonotype with a count of one. As DNA, the CDR3 is TGTGCCAGCAGTGCCGAATCCACCGGGGAGCTGTTTTTT. It specifies CASSAESTGELFF. The rearrangement uses TRBV6-4 and TRBJ2-2, with no clear D. CDR3 size: 13 residues. V was trimmed by 4 bases and J by 4 bases, leaving 7 bases between them. Per the germline V gene, CDR1 is MRHNA and CDR2 is SNTAGT.

V usage is TRBV3-1 and J usage is TRBJ2-7, with 10 positions matching TRBD2. Trimming at V came to 0 bases and at J to 5 bases, leaving 7 bases not matched to a gene. The germline V gene encodes CDR1 LGHDT and CDR2 YNNKEL (reference sequence). The CDR3 extends over 16 amino acids. CDR3 sequence (DNA): TGTGCCAGCAGCCAAGATCTGGTAGCGGGAGGAGACGAGCAGTACTTC. This encodes CASSQDLVAGGDEQYF.

This clonotype has a handful of counts. The V call is TRBV20-1, the J call TRBJ2-1, with D possibly TRBD2 on 5 matching bases. Trimming pared 5 bases from V and 12 bases from J, leaving 20 bases between. Per the germline V gene, CDR1 is DFQATT and CDR2 is SNEGSKA (reference sequence). The CDR3 has 13 amino acids. As DNA, the CDR3 is TGCAGTGCTCACCGGGGTAGCGATGGGGTGCAGTTCTTC. Translation gives CSAHRGSDGVQFF.

The rearrangement joins TRBV24-1 to TRBJ1-2, with D uncertain. V lost 4 bases and J lost 4, with 15 bases in between. Germline CDR1 KGHDR, CDR2 SFDVKD. The CDR3 loop spans 15 amino acids. The CDR3 bases are TGTGCCACCAGTGACCCCGGTGGGCTTCCCTATGGCTACACCTTC. Translation: CATSDPGGLPYGYTF.

The V gene is TRBV5-1, the J gene TRBJ1-1; no reliable D call. Trimming left V 4 bases short and J 0 bases short, with 13 bases between. The CDR3 contains 15 residues. Germline V gives CDR1 SGHRS, CDR2 YFSETQ. The CDR3 region is CASSNPGGMNTEAFF. In DNA form, the CDR3 reads TGCGCCAGCAGCAACCCGGGAGGTATGAACACTGAAGCTTTCTTT.

V gene TRBV5-1 combines with J gene TRBJ1-1; possible D gene TRBD1, 6 bases. The germline V gene has CDR1 SGHRS and CDR2 YFSETQ. The V end was cut by 4 bases, the J end by 2 bases, with 15 bases between. The CDR3 runs 15 residues. CDR3 nucleotide sequence: TGCGCCAGCAGCCCGGGGCTGGACAGTAACACTGAAGCTTTCTTT. Protein product: CASSPGLDSNTEAFF. Supplemented by reference TRBV5-1 and TRBJ1-1, the full variable domain reads KAGVTQTPRYLIKTRGQQVTLSCSPISGHRSVSWYQQTPGQGLQFLFEYFSETQRNKGNFPGRFSGRQFSNSRSEMNVSTLELGDSALYLCASSPGLDSNTEAFFGQGTRLTVV.

This clonotype was picked up one time. The rearrangement links TRBV5-1 to TRBJ2-7; D assignment may be TRBD1 or TRBD2 (5 bases each). This CDR3 has 15 residues. Deletions cut 3 bases from V and 4 bases from J, with 17 bases between. Germline V gene data show CDR1 as SGHRS and CDR2 as YFSETQ. The CDR3 loop is CASSWGLLGAYEQYF. In nucleotides, the CDR3 is TGCGCCAGCAGCTGGGGGTTACTAGGAGCGTACGAGCAGTACTTC.

This clonotype was counted ten times or more. The chain combines TRBV4-1 with TRBJ1-4; D gene unclear. Trimming shortened V by 1 base and J by 8 bases, and 5 bases separated the two germline ends. Germline V CDR1 and CDR2: MGHRA, YSYEKL. There are 12 residues in the CDR3. CDR3 sequence (DNA): TGCGCCAGCAGCCAAGTCGGGGAAAAACTGTTTTTT. As protein: CASSQVGEKLFF.